Listed below are T cell receptor beta chains from one sample, sequenced in a study of TIL therapy for anti-PD-1-resistant metastatic lung cancer. Repertoires were generated with immunoSEQ multiplex PCR, while TCRdb's copy carries only in-frame clones and drops some. In the table there are about 36,000 clones, more than 60% of which are singletons. The sample was blood, taken at baseline. The receptor source for this set is a person between 25 and 80 years old with non-small cell lung cancer. The CDR3 runs from the conserved cysteine through the conserved F or W. Fields, in order: clone size, CDR3 length, V gene, J gene, D gene, CDR3 protein, CDR3 DNA. The D gene is left open where the match is weak. Not every row has a clone size; where given, it reads once, few, many or a size class.

clone_size: .; cdr3_length: 14; v_call: TRBV5-1; j_call: TRBJ1-1; d_call: .; cdr3_aa: CASRRQAMNTEAFF; cdr3_nt: TGCGCCAGCAGGAGGCAGGCCATGAACACTGAAGCTTTCTTT
clone_size: .; cdr3_length: 15; v_call: TRBV19; j_call: TRBJ2-5; d_call: .; cdr3_aa: CASSMWAVTGETQYF; cdr3_nt: TGTGCCAGTAGTATGTGGGCAGTAACAGGGGAGACCCAGTACTTC
clone_size: .; cdr3_length: 14; v_call: TRBV9; j_call: TRBJ2-3; d_call: .; cdr3_aa: CASTPSPSTDTQYF; cdr3_nt: TGTGCCAGCACCCCTTCGCCCAGCACAGATACGCAGTATTTT
clone_size: few; cdr3_length: 16; v_call: TRBV19; j_call: TRBJ2-1; d_call: TRBD2; cdr3_aa: CASSLDGRVTYNEQFF; cdr3_nt: TGTGCCAGTTCCCTTGATGGGAGGGTGACCTACAATGAGCAGTTCTTC
clone_size: .; cdr3_length: 11; v_call: TRBV10-3; j_call: TRBJ2-7; d_call: TRBD1; cdr3_aa: CAIGQGYEQYF; cdr3_nt: TGTGCCATCGGACAGGGGTACGAGCAGTACTTC
clone_size: once; cdr3_length: 12; v_call: TRBV19; j_call: TRBJ2-5; d_call: .; cdr3_aa: CASSIRGETQYF; cdr3_nt: TGTGCCAGTAGTATAAGGGGGGAGACCCAGTACTTC
clone_size: .; cdr3_length: 15; v_call: TRBV25-1; j_call: TRBJ1-6; d_call: .; cdr3_aa: CASSESFAYNSPLHF; cdr3_nt: TGTGCCAGCAGTGAAAGTTTTGCTTATAATTCACCCCTCCACTTT
clone_size: .; cdr3_length: 15; v_call: TRBV6-6; j_call: TRBJ2-3; d_call: .; cdr3_aa: CASSYSSTGTDTQYF; cdr3_nt: TGTGCCAGCAGTTACTCTTCGACAGGCACAGATACGCAGTATTTT
clone_size: .; cdr3_length: 15; v_call: TRBV7-8; j_call: TRBJ2-6; d_call: .; cdr3_aa: CASSLAGAGANVLTF; cdr3_nt: TGTGCCAGCAGCTTAGCGGGGGCTGGGGCCAACGTCCTGACTTTC
clone_size: .; cdr3_length: 13; v_call: TRBV4-3; j_call: TRBJ1-1; d_call: .; cdr3_aa: CASSQAGNTEAFF; cdr3_nt: TGCGCCAGCAGCCAAGCAGGGAACACTGAAGCTTTCTTT
clone_size: .; cdr3_length: 14; v_call: TRBV5-6; j_call: TRBJ1-3; d_call: .; cdr3_aa: CASSLGGTGNTIYF; cdr3_nt: TGTGCCAGCAGCTTGGGGGGGACTGGAAACACCATATATTTT
clone_size: .; cdr3_length: 19; v_call: TRBV7-2; j_call: TRBJ1-5; d_call: TRBD1; cdr3_aa: CASSLVRTGALLGNQPQHF; cdr3_nt: TGTGCCAGCAGCTTAGTAAGGACAGGGGCTCTTTTGGGCAATCAGCCCCAGCATTTT
clone_size: .; cdr3_length: 14; v_call: TRBV5-5; j_call: TRBJ1-6; d_call: TRBD1; cdr3_aa: CASSLTGANSPLHF; cdr3_nt: TGTGCCAGCAGCTTGACAGGGGCTAATTCACCCCTCCACTTT